What follows is one T cell receptor (beta chain) and its context. Its antigen is not identified. V lost 2 bases to trimming and J lost 2 bases, with 4 bases between them. This CDR3 has 13 residues. CDR1 is KGHSH and CDR2 is LQKENI in the germline V gene. The data derive from a study of vaccination and CD4 T cells after COVID-19. Study context: Convalescent patients, SARS-CoV-2 positive by nasal swab PCR, comprised under 10 mild cases and one severe case. Four females and six males made up the convalescents, two of whom were Hispanic.

Treatment in this sample: roughly 10-day PBMC culture with coronavirus spike peptide pools or control peptides (ViraFEST assay). It was with roughly 9.7 IU/ml IL-2 and roughly 10 ug/ml peptide pools that 1.5 million to 2.5 million PBMCs per well were cultured. Once obtained from cultured CD4+ T cells, the DNA was sequenced using the Oncomine TCR Beta short-read assay. DNA came from CD4+ T cells after culture. TCRdb reprocessed the PCR reads via MiXCR and lists one record per CDR3 protein. The sample lists about 11,000 distinct CDR3 sequences; around 50% were seen once. This chain joins TRBV18 and TRBJ1-5; D is unresolved. The TCR originated in a human donor who had recovered from COVID-19. Sample: CD4+ T cells from blood, cultured in vitro. CDR3 sequence: CASSPSGNQPQHF. The DNA for the CDR3 is TGTGCCAGCTCACCAAGCGGCAATCAGCCCCAGCATTTT.